This T cell receptor (beta chain) was recorded in a study of T-cell reconstitution after alpha-beta-depleted transplantation in children. Unique molecular identifiers tagged the TCRbeta library. MiXCR was run by TCRdb on the PCR reads, yielding one entry per CDR3 protein. Found here are some 590,000 distinct CDR3 sequences, roughly a tenth of them singletons; the top ten hold 4% to 5%. This clonotype was detected only a few times. J lost 6 bases, V lost 4 bases, and 30 bases had no gene match. In germline, CDR1 is SGHRS, CDR2 YFSETQ. The CDR3 is made up of 24 amino acids. The sequenced sample was PBMCs from the stem cell graft donor, obtained from the stem cell graft. V is TRBV5-1 and J is TRBJ2-1; TRBD2 matches at 14 bases. The TCR sequence derives from a human donor who donated a stem cell graft to a child with acute myeloid leukemia. CDR3 in DNA: TGCGCCAGCAGCGCGATCCGGGACAGGAGACAGTTTGGGACTAGCGGGAGAAGGAGCAATGAGCAGTTCTTC. This gives the protein CASSAIRDRRQFGTSGRRSNEQFF.